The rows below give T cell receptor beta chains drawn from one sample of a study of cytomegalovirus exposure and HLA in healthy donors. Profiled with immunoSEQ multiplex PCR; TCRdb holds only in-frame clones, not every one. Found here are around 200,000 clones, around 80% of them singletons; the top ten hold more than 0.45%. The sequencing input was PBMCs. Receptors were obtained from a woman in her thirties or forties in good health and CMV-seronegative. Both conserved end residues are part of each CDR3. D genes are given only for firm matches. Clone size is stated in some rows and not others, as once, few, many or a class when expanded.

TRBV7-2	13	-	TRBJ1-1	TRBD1	TGTGCCAGCAGTCTCGGGACAGGGGGAGAAGCTTTCTTT	CASSLGTGGEAFF
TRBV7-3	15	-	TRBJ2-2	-	TGTGCCAGCAGCCTAAGGGCAGGATCCACCGGGGAGCTGTTTTTT	CASSLRAGSTGELFF
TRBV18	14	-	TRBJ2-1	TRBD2	TGTGCCAGCTCACCACCTAGCGGGGGGGCCGGTCAGTTCTTC	CASSPPSGGAGQFF
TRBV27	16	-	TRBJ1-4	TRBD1	TGTGCCAGCAGACAAACGACAGGGTTCACTAATGAAAAACTGTTTTTT	CASRQTTGFTNEKLFF
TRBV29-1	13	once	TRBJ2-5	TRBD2	TGCAGCGTTGCGAGCGGGGGGGGCGGGGCCCAGTACTTC	CSVASGGGGAQYF
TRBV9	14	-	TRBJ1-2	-	TGTGCCAGCAGCGTACGGGGGGGCGCCTATGGCTACACCTTC	CASSVRGGAYGYTF
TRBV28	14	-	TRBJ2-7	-	TGTGCCACCGCCAGAGGACAGTCTTCCTACGAGCAGTACTTC	CATARGQSSYEQYF
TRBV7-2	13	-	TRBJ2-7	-	TGTGCCAGCAGCGCCCGCGTCCAATACGAGCAGTACTTC	CASSARVQYEQYF
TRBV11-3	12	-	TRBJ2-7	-	TGTGCCAGCAGCCTCCAGGGCTACGAGCAGTACTTC	CASSLQGYEQYF
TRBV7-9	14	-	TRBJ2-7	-	TGTGCCAGCAGCCCGGGTCCTAACTCCTACGAGCAGTACTTC	CASSPGPNSYEQYF
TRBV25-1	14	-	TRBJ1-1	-	TGTGCCAGCAGTGAACGGGGGACGGGCACTGAAGCTTTCTTT	CASSERGTGTEAFF
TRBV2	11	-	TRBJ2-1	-	TGTGCCAGCAGGCTAGGTAGTGAGCAGTTCTTC	CASRLGSEQFF
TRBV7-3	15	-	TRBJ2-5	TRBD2	TGTGCCAGCAGCTTAGTAGCGGGGGGGCAGGAGACCCAGTACTTC	CASSLVAGGQETQYF
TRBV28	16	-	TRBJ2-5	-	TGTGCCAGCAGTTTCCCCGGGGGGCCTCTGCAAGAGACCCAGTACTTC	CASSFPGGPLQETQYF
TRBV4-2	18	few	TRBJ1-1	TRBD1	TGTGCCAGCATTCCGGGGCCGGGACAGGGGGATCGTAACTTTGAAGCTTTCTTT	CASIPGPGQGDRNFEAFF
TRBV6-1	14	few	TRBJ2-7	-	TGTGCCAGCACCGAGCAGGGTCCCGCCTACGAGCAGTACTTC	CASTEQGPAYEQYF
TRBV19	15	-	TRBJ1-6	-	TGTGCCAGTAGATGGGCCACAGGGATGAATTCACCCCTCCACTTT	CASRWATGMNSPLHF